This T cell receptor (beta chain) derives from a study of chemoradiotherapy in HPV16-positive cancers. Samples were taken several times over chemoradiotherapy. V was clipped by 2 bases and J by 4 bases, with 8 bases between them. The germline CDR1 and CDR2 sequences are MNHEY and SMNVEV (reference sequence). The CDR3 covers 13 residues. Clones were sequenced by immunoSEQ multiplex PCR, and TCRdb holds only the in-frame ones, with some missing. This table has 6,200 or so clones, roughly 80% appearing once. About this clone itself: The antigen is unknown.

Study-level results: The functional HPV-specific definition rests on just a couple of HPV16-positive patients. Candidate HPV-specific clones and E7-related TCR motifs grew in tumor during treatment. HPV-responsive T-cell expansion during chemoradiotherapy was linked to improved recurrence-free survival in HPV16-positive patients.

The sequence was collected from a human donor with HPV-associated anogenital cancer. The sequencing used tumor tissue, collected from a patient who underwent chemoradiotherapy. J is TRBJ1-2 and V is TRBV27; no firm D call. The CDR3 sequence: CASSLRFRYGYTF. The CDR3 DNA reads TGTGCCAGCAGTTTAAGGTTTCGCTATGGCTACACCTTC.